The 20 T cell receptor beta chains listed next were all sequenced from one sample in a study of blood T cell repertoires in COVID-19 (dated by TCRdb to about 2020). The library was generated by the immunoSEQ multiplex PCR assay. The immuneACCESS repertoire file appears here via TCRdb, limited to in-frame rearrangements. These files lack a portion of the clones; in checked studies, under half of the deficit traces to unresolved V genes, and the cause of the others is not known. A total of some 80,000 clones appear in this sample, 80% to 90% of them only once. The ten largest clones take up approximately 10% of the sample. Sequencing was performed on peripheral blood. Source of these receptors: a man between 60 and 75 years old with COVID-19, enrolled during active disease.

This clone was found a few times. The rearrangement links TRBV6-1 to TRBJ2-3, with TRBD1 as a possible D gene (6 bases). This CDR3 contains 14 residues. Deletions cut 3 bases from V and 2 bases from J, with 9 bases between. CDR1 is MNHNS, CDR2 SASEGT, per germline. CDR3 in amino acids: CASSEGTHTDTQYF. The CDR3 DNA follows: TGTGCCAGCAGTGAGGGGACACACACAGATACGCAGTATTTT.

A word on this clone: This specimen includes other DNA sequences encoding the same CDR3. CDR3: CASSLTSGGTYEQYF. Written as DNA, the CDR3 is TGTGCCAGCAGTTTAACGAGCGGCGGAACCTACGAGCAGTACTTC. The chain recombines TRBV28 with TRBJ2-7, with D perhaps TRBD2 (5 bases). The CDR3 sequence is 15 residues long. The V gene lost 2 bases and the J gene lost 2 bases, with 13 bases spanning the gap. Germline CDR1 reads MDHEN; CDR2 reads SYDVKM. Full variable domain (remainder filled in from reference TRBV28 and TRBJ2-7): DVKVTQSSRYLVKRTGEKVFLECVQDMDHENMFWYRQDPGLGLRLIYFSYDVKMKEKGDIPEGYSVSREKKERFSLILESASTNQTSMYLCASSLTSGGTYEQYFGPGTRLTVT.

V is TRBV10-3 and J is TRBJ2-1; 8 bases match TRBD2. V trimming: 10 bases; J trimming: 6 bases; junction bases outside the gene matches: 14. Germline V gene data show CDR1 as ENHRY and CDR2 as SYGVKD. The CDR3 runs to 15 residues. DNA for the CDR3: TGTGCCAACTCTGGGGGAGCGGGAGTGACCAATGAGCAGTTCTTC. Amino acids: CANSGGAGVTNEQFF.

The chain has TRBV7-3 and TRBJ2-5; 14 nucleotides line up with TRBD2. V shed 6 bases and J 4 bases; nucleotides not matched to a gene: 7. The CDR3 extends over 16 amino acids. Per germline, CDR1 SGHTA and CDR2 FQGTGA. This CDR3 is CASSVGLAGGGETQYF. CDR3 coding DNA: TGTGCCAGCAGTGTCGGACTAGCGGGAGGTGGAGAGACCCAGTACTTC.

The chain has TRBV19 and TRBJ2-5; 11 bases align to TRBD1. CDR1 LNHDA and CDR2 SQIVND come from the germline V gene (reference sequence). This CDR3 is built from 16 residues. The ends lost 6 bases at V and 5 bases at J; junction bases unmatched: 11. CDR3: CASRAGGTGGGETQYF. The CDR3 DNA follows: TGTGCCAGTAGGGCTGGCGGGACAGGGGGAGGGGAGACCCAGTACTTC.

The chain is built from TRBV5-1 and TRBJ2-7, with TRBD2 identical over 13 bases. Germline lookup yields CDR1 SGHRS and CDR2 YFSETQ. J lost 4 bases, V lost 4 bases, and 5 bases had no gene match. There are 15 residues in the CDR3. The CDR3 coding sequence is TGCGCCAGCAGCAAACTAGCGGGGGGGTATTACGAGCAGTACTTC. Amino acid sequence: CASSKLAGGYYEQYF.

CDR3 nucleotides: TGCGCCAGCAGCTTGGTCGGTCCCCGGAGCTCCTATAATTCACCCCTCCACTTT. Its protein is CASSLVGPRSSYNSPLHF. The gene calls are TRBV5-1 and TRBJ1-6; D is unclear. The CDR3 is 18 amino acids. Trimming shortened V by 0 bases and J by 0 bases, and 13 bases separated the two germline ends. Germline V CDR1 and CDR2: SGHRS, YFSETQ. Complete variable domain (other parts from reference TRBV5-1 and TRBJ1-6): KAGVTQTPRYLIKTRGQQVTLSCSPISGHRSVSWYQQTPGQGLQFLFEYFSETQRNKGNFPGRFSGRQFSNSRSEMNVSTLELGDSALYLCASSLVGPRSSYNSPLHFGNGTRLTVT.

This chain connects TRBV11-2 to TRBJ1-6; D not resolved. Germline CDR1 and CDR2: SGHAT and FQNNGV. The V and J ends lost 1 base and 8 bases respectively, with 9 bases between them. This CDR3 region has 14 residues. This CDR3 is CASSLVGLDSPLHF. CDR3 nucleotide sequence: TGTGCCAGCAGCTTAGTCGGGTTGGATTCACCCCTCCACTTT.

The CDR3 region is CASSYSGDGELFF. In DNA, the CDR3 is TGTGCCAGCAGCTACTCGGGGGACGGGGAGCTGTTTTTT. The chain combines TRBV11-2 with TRBJ2-2; the D gene is possibly TRBD2 (6 bases). V was pared by 4 bases and J by 7 bases, with 10 bases between. The germline V gene encodes CDR1 SGHAT and CDR2 FQNNGV. The CDR3 covers 13 residues.

This chain connects TRBV6-1 to TRBJ1-2, with D tentatively TRBD1 (6 bases). Germline-derived CDR1 and CDR2 are MNHNS and SASEGT. The CDR3 spans 15 residues. V was clipped by 1 base and J by 7 bases, with 16 bases between them. The DNA for the CDR3 is TGTGCCAGCAGTGAAGGGCAGGGGATCTTAGCTGGCTACACCTTC. Its protein product is CASSEGQGILAGYTF.

For the CDR3, the DNA is TGCAGCGTTGATGGGGACAGAGCTAACTATGGCTACACCTTC. As protein: CSVDGDRANYGYTF. J is TRBJ1-2 and V is TRBV29-1, with TRBD1 matching 7 bases. V shed 3 bases, J shed 0 bases, and the junction held 4 bases outside the gene matches. Germline V gene data show CDR1 as SQVTM and CDR2 as ANQGSEA. This CDR3 contains 14 residues.

A word on this clone: Germline is not matched at one junction end, which may reflect a read error. The rearrangement links TRBV7-9 to TRBJ2-5; 12 nucleotides match TRBD1. Germline V lookup: CDR1 SEHNR, CDR2 FQNEAQ (reference sequence). There are 16 residues in the CDR3. The CDR3 bases are TGTGCCAGCAGCCCTAGCGGGGACAGGGGGCAAGGGACCCAGTACTTC. This encodes CASSPSGDRGQGTQYF.

This clone has only a few counts. The chain couples TRBV2 to TRBJ2-3, with D perhaps TRBD1 (5 bases). Trimming cost V 8 bases and J 1 base, with 10 bases left between them. The CDR3 extends over 13 amino acids. Per the germline V gene, CDR1 is SNHLY and CDR2 is FYNNEI. The CDR3 nucleotides read TGTGCCAGCGTTAGGGGTGGCACAGATACGCAGTATTTT. Its protein is CASVRGGTDTQYF.

As DNA, the CDR3 is TGTGCCAGCAGCTTATGGAGAAATAATTCACCCCTCCACTTT. This codes for CASSLWRNNSPLHF. The chain couples TRBV11-2 to TRBJ1-6; D remains unclear. The V and J ends lost 2 bases and 5 bases respectively, with 7 bases between them. This CDR3 is 14 amino acids long. Germline V gives CDR1 SGHAT, CDR2 FQNNGV.

CDR3 in DNA: TGTGCCAGTAGTATAAACCCAGGGAACCAAAACATTCAGTACTTC. Translating gives CASSINPGNQNIQYF. The rearrangement links TRBV19 to TRBJ2-4, with D tentatively TRBD1 (5 bases). The CDR3 covers 15 residues. The V end was cut by 2 bases, the J end by 5 bases, with 13 bases between. The germline V gene encodes CDR1 LNHDA and CDR2 SQIVND (reference sequence).

The gene calls are TRBV29-1 and TRBJ2-3; 7 bases map to TRBD2. V shed 4 bases and J 1 base; nucleotides not matched to a gene: 5. CDR3 length: 14 amino acids. CDR1 and CDR2 (germline): SQVTM, ANQGSEA. For the CDR3, the DNA is TGCAGCGTTGTGGGAGGACTAGGCACAGATACGCAGTATTTT. It codes for CSVVGGLGTDTQYF.

The chain joins TRBV19 to TRBJ1-5; 7 nucleotides align to TRBD1. Losses at the gene ends were 5 bases for V and 5 bases for J; bases not matched to a gene: 3. The germline V gene has CDR1 LNHDA and CDR2 SQIVND (reference sequence). There are 13 residues in the CDR3. In DNA form, the CDR3 reads TGTGCCAGTAGTCCAGACAGGGATCAGCCCCAGCATTTT. This codes for CASSPDRDQPQHF.

Written as DNA, the CDR3 is TGCAGCGTTCTGGGGCCGGCTAATGAAAAACTGTTTTTT. This gives the protein CSVLGPANEKLFF. This rearrangement joins TRBV29-1 to TRBJ1-4; the D gene is possibly TRBD1 (5 bases). Between the trimmed V and J ends, which lost 5 bases and 3 bases, there was a span of 10 bases. Germline-derived CDR1 and CDR2 are SQVTM and ANQGSEA. This CDR3 region has 13 residues.

The chain combines TRBV7-2 with TRBJ2-1; tentatively, D is TRBD1 (5 bases). This CDR3 has 17 amino acids. From germline, CDR1 is SGHTA and CDR2 FQGNSA. V lost 0 bases and J 0 bases, leaving 12 bases between the germline ends. The CDR3 DNA follows: TGTGCCAGCAGCTTAGCGGGGCGGATAAGCTCCTACAATGAGCAGTTCTTC. Translated, it gives CASSLAGRISSYNEQFF.

V gene TRBV19 combines with J gene TRBJ2-1; 8 bases map to TRBD2. The CDR3 spans 14 residues. Germline lookup yields CDR1 LNHDA and CDR2 SQIVND (reference sequence). V trimming: 5 bases; J trimming: 7 bases; junction bases outside the gene matches: 7. CDR3 sequence: CASSPTGGQNEQFF. The CDR3 DNA follows: TGTGCCAGTAGTCCAACGGGGGGGCAAAATGAGCAGTTCTTC.